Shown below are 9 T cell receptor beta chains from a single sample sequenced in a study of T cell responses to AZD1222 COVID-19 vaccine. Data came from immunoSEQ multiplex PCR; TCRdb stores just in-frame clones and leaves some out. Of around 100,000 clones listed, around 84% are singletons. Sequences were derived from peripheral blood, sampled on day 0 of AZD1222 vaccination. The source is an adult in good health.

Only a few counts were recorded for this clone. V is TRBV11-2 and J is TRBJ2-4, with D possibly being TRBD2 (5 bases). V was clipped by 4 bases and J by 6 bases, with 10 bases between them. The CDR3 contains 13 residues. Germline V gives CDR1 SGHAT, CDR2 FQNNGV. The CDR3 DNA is TGTGCCAGCAGCTCCGTGGCGGGAAACATTCAGTACTTC. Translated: CASSSVAGNIQYF.

The CDR3 is CASRTPDGGHNQPQHF. The CDR3 region has the DNA TGTGCCAGCAGGACACCGGACGGTGGACACAATCAGCCCCAGCATTTT. V and J are TRBV6-6 and TRBJ1-5; D is possibly TRBD1 (5 bases). Between the trimmed V and J ends, which lost 6 bases and 3 bases, there was a span of 18 bases. This CDR3 comprises 16 residues. The germline CDR1 and CDR2 sequences are MNHNY and SVGAGI (reference sequence).

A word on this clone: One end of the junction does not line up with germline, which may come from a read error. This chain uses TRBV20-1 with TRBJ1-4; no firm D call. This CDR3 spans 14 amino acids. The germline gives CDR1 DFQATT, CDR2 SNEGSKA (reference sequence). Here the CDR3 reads CSASRGPGNGKLFF. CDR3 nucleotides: TGCAGTGCTAGTAGAGGTCCGGGGAATGGAAAACTGTTTTTT.

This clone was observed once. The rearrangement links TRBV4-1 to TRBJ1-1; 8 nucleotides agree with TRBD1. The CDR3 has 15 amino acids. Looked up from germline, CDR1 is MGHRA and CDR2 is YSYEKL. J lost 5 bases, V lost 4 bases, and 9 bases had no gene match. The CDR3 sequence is CASSLGQGGITEAFF. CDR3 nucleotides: TGCGCCAGCAGCCTCGGACAGGGAGGAATTACTGAAGCTTTCTTT.

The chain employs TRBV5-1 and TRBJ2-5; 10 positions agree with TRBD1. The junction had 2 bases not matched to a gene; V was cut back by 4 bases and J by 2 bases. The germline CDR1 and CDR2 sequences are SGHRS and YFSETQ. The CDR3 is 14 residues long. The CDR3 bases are TGCGCCAGCAGCCTGGGACAGGGGCAAGAGACCCAGTACTTC. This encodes CASSLGQGQETQYF. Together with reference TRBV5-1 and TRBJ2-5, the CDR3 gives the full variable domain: KAGVTQTPRYLIKTRGQQVTLSCSPISGHRSVSWYQQTPGQGLQFLFEYFSETQRNKGNFPGRFSGRQFSNSRSEMNVSTLELGDSALYLCASSLGQGQETQYFGPGTRLLVL.

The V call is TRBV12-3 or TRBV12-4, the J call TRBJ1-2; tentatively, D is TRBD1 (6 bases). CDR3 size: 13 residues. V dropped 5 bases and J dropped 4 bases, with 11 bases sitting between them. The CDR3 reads CASSHRDGYGYTF. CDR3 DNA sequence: TGTGCCAGCAGTCACAGGGATGGCTATGGCTACACCTTC.

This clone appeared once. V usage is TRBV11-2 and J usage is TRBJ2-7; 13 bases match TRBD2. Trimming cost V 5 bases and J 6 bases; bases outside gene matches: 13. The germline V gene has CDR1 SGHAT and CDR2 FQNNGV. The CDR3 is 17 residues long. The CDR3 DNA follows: TGTGCCAGCAGCCCCCCCAAACTAGCGGGAGGGCCACGCGAGCAGTACTTC. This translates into CASSPPKLAGGPREQYF.

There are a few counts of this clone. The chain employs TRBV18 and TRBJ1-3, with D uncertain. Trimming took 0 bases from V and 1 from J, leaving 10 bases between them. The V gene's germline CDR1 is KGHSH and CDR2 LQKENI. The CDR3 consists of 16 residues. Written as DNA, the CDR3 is TGTGCCAGCTCACCACCAGTAGGGCAGTCTGGAAACACCATATATTTT. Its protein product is CASSPPVGQSGNTIYF. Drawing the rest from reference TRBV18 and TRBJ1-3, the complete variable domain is NAGVMQNPRHLVRRRGQEARLRCSPMKGHSHVYWYRQLPEEGLKFMVYLQKENIIDESGMPKERFSAEFPKEGPSILRIQQVVRGDSAAYFCASSPPVGQSGNTIYFGEGSWLTVV.

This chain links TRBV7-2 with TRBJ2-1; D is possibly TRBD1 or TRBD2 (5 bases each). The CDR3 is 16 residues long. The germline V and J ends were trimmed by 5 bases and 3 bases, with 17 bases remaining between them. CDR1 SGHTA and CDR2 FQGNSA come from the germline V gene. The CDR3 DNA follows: TGTGCCAGCAGCACAAGCCCCGGGACCGTCTACAATGAGCAGTTCTTC. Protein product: CASSTSPGTVYNEQFF. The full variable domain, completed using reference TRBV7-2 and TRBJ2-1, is GAGVSQSPSNKVTEKGKDVELRCDPISGHTALYWYRQSLGQGLEFLIYFQGNSAPDKSGLPSDRFSAERTGGSVSTLTIQRTQQEDSAVYLCASSTSPGTVYNEQFFGPGTRLTVL.